The 21 T cell receptor beta chains reported below all come from one sample, sequenced in a study of cytomegalovirus exposure and HLA in healthy donors. PCR used 60 Vbeta primers and 13 Jbeta primers. Sequenced by immunoSEQ multiplex PCR; TCRdb stores in-frame clones only, minus some. Of approximately 82,000 clones detected, 62% appear once; the ten largest clones hold about 5.4%. Sequenced sample: PBMCs. These receptors originate from a woman under 40 in good health and CMV-seropositive.

The chain links TRBV15 to TRBJ2-1; TRBD2 agrees at 11 bases. Trimming removed 0 bases from V and 15 bases from J; junction bases left unmatched: 4. Germline CDR1 LNHNV, CDR2 YYDKDF (reference sequence). This CDR3 has 13 residues. CDR3 nucleotides: TGTGCCACCAGCAGAGATAGGCTAGCGGGGGGGTTCTTC. Translating gives CATSRDRLAGGFF.

The V call is TRBV4-3, the J call TRBJ1-4; a possible D gene is TRBD1 (5 bases). The CDR3 covers 15 residues. Per germline, CDR1 LGHNA and CDR2 YSLEER. V lost 5 bases to trimming and J lost 5 bases, with 15 bases between them. CDR3 nucleotide sequence: TGCGCCAGCAGCGGTAAAGATGGGGCGAATGAAAAACTGTTTTTT. Its protein is CASSGKDGANEKLFF.

This rearrangement joins TRBV10-3 to TRBJ1-6, with 7 bases aligning to TRBD1. The germline CDR1 and CDR2 sequences are ENHRY and SYGVKD. V lost 2 bases to trimming and J lost 9 bases; unmatched junction nucleotides: 4. The CDR3 consists of 14 residues. The DNA for the CDR3 is TGTGCCATCAGTGAGGACAGGGACTTTTCACCCCTCCACTTT. Residues: CAISEDRDFSPLHF.

The chain links TRBV7-2 to TRBJ2-7; the match to TRBD1 covers 12 bases. This CDR3 region has 14 residues. With V trimmed by 7 bases and J by 5 bases, 6 bases remained unmatched. Germline CDR1 reads SGHTA; CDR2 reads FQGNSA. CDR3 in DNA: TGTGCCAGCAAGATCGGGACAGGGGGCCACGAGCAGTACTTC. Translation gives CASKIGTGGHEQYF.

CDR3 in DNA: TGTGCCAGCTCACCACCGGCCAGGGGAACCGGGGAGCTGTTTTTT. This encodes CASSPPARGTGELFF. V and J are TRBV18 and TRBJ2-2; a weak D match, TRBD1 (6 bases). The CDR3 runs to 15 residues. With 0 bases removed from V and 5 bases from J, the gap between germline ends came to 10 bases. Germline-derived CDR1 and CDR2 are KGHSH and LQKENI.

This sequence joins TRBV7-3 and TRBJ2-3, with 13 bases aligning to TRBD2. Losses at the gene ends were 3 bases for V and 7 bases for J; bases not matched to a gene: 7. This CDR3 region has 16 residues. Germline V lookup: CDR1 SGHTA, CDR2 FQGTGA. DNA of the CDR3: TGTGCCAGCAGCTTCCAGACTAGCGGGGGGTGGAATACGCAGTATTTT. This gives the protein CASSFQTSGGWNTQYF.

This chain uses TRBV4-1 with TRBJ2-3; 13 bases line up with TRBD2. The CDR3 has 16 amino acids. Germline V gene lookup returns CDR1 MGHRA and CDR2 YSYEKL. V dropped 4 bases and J dropped 3; count of bases not matched to a gene: 4. CDR3 DNA sequence: TGCGCCAGCAGCCGGGAACTAGCGGGGGGGACAGATACGCAGTATTTT. Residues: CASSRELAGGTDTQYF.

This clone was seen a few times. The CDR3 DNA follows: TGTGCCAGCAAACAGGGGGCGAACACTGAAGCTTTCTTT. Protein sequence: CASKQGANTEAFF. V and J are TRBV2 and TRBJ1-1, with 9 bases that match TRBD1. The V segment lost 7 bases and the J segment 1 base; nucleotides outside the gene matches: 1. Looked up from germline, CDR1 is SNHLY and CDR2 is FYNNEI. The CDR3 contains 13 residues.

The rearrangement uses TRBV29-1 and TRBJ1-3; D unresolved. V was pared by 3 bases and J by 0 bases, with 6 bases between. The CDR3 covers 13 residues. The germline V gene has CDR1 SQVTM and CDR2 ANQGSEA. The DNA of the CDR3 is TGCAGCGTTGACAGAAACTCTGGAAACACCATATATTTT. Residues: CSVDRNSGNTIYF. Full variable domain (remainder filled in from reference TRBV29-1 and TRBJ1-3): SAVISQKPSRDICQRGTSLTIQCQVDSQVTMMFWYRQQPGQSLTLIATANQGSEATYESGFVIDKFPISRPNLTFSTLTVSNMSPEDSSIYLCSVDRNSGNTIYFGEGSWLTVV.

The rearrangement links TRBV5-6 to TRBJ2-1; 11 bases map to TRBD2. Germline values: CDR1 SGHDT, CDR2 YYEEEE. The length of the CDR3 is 15 residues. After removal of 1 base from V and 5 bases from J, the junction contained 2 bases not matched to a gene. CDR3: CASSLLAGGHNEQFF. CDR3 sequence (DNA): TGTGCCAGCAGCTTGCTAGCGGGGGGTCACAATGAGCAGTTCTTC.

The chain is built from TRBV5-1 and TRBJ1-6; possible D gene TRBD1, 5 bases. The germline V gene has CDR1 SGHRS and CDR2 YFSETQ. The CDR3 covers 15 residues. Deletions cut 0 bases from V and 9 bases from J, with 13 bases between. CDR3 sequence: CASSLDVSGVSPLHF. In DNA, the CDR3 is TGCGCCAGCAGCTTGGACGTCTCGGGGGTTTCACCCCTCCACTTT.

The chain couples TRBV18 to TRBJ1-4; perhaps TRBD1 as D (5 bases). Trimming left V 5 bases short and J 2 bases short, with 12 bases between. CDR1 and CDR2 from the germline V gene are KGHSH and LQKENI. The CDR3 has 15 residues. The CDR3: CASSTDRTTNEKLFF. The CDR3 DNA follows: TGTGCCAGCTCAACCGACAGAACGACTAATGAAAAACTGTTTTTT.

There are a few counts of this clone. The chain uses TRBV15 and TRBJ2-2; D is perhaps TRBD1 (6 bases). The V end was cut by 8 bases, the J end by 2 bases, with 12 bases between. Germline V gene sequence: CDR1 LNHNV, CDR2 YYDKDF (reference sequence). The CDR3 length is 14 residues. The CDR3 DNA is TGTGCCACCGCCCTCGGGACAAACACCGGGGAGCTGTTTTTT. It yields the protein CATALGTNTGELFF.

This clone appeared a few times. The chain carries TRBV2 and TRBJ1-1; D is uncertain. Germline CDR1 is SNHLY and CDR2 is FYNNEI. V lost 3 bases, J lost 1 base, and 6 bases lay in between. The CDR3 extends over 13 amino acids. The CDR3 region is CASSETRNTEAFF. CDR3 DNA sequence: TGTGCCAGCAGTGAGACTAGGAACACTGAAGCTTTCTTT. The full variable domain, completed using reference TRBV2 and TRBJ1-1, is EPEVTQTPSHQVTQMGQEVILRCVPISNHLYFYWYRQILGQKVEFLVSFYNNEISEKSEIFDDQFSVERPDGSNFTLKIRSTKLEDSAMYFCASSETRNTEAFFGQGTRLTVV.

The chain uses TRBV5-1 and TRBJ1-1; unclear D gene. The CDR3 runs 14 residues. Per germline, CDR1 SGHRS and CDR2 YFSETQ. Deletions cut 4 bases from V and 2 bases from J, with 12 bases between. This chain's CDR3 is CASSMVGSNTEAFF. In nucleotides, the CDR3 is TGCGCCAGCAGCATGGTGGGCAGCAACACTGAAGCTTTCTTT.

A few counts support this clone. The chain carries TRBV6-6 and TRBJ1-1, with TRBD1 identical over 7 bases. The CDR3 sequence is 16 residues long. With 5 bases clipped from V and 3 bases from J, the junction kept 12 bases outside the gene matches. Germline V gene lookup returns CDR1 MNHNY and CDR2 SVGAGI (reference sequence). The CDR3: CASSPNPGGKYTEAFF. CDR3 sequence (DNA): TGTGCCAGCAGTCCAAATCCAGGGGGAAAGTACACTGAAGCTTTCTTT.

This clone appeared a single time. This chain connects TRBV12-5 to TRBJ1-6; tentatively, D is TRBD1 (5 bases). This CDR3 has 16 amino acids. The germline CDR1 and CDR2 sequences are LGHNT and FRNRAP. V lost 6 bases to trimming and J lost 4 bases, with 16 bases between them. The CDR3 here is CASGQATGTYNSPLHF. CDR3 bases: TGTGCTAGTGGCCAGGCGACTGGGACTTATAATTCACCCCTCCACTTT.

CDR3 protein: CASSKQPNSNQPQHF. The CDR3 bases are TGTGCCAGTAGTAAACAACCCAATAGCAATCAGCCCCAGCATTTT. The rearrangement joins TRBV19 to TRBJ1-5; D call uncertain. Germline V gene lookup returns CDR1 LNHDA and CDR2 SQIVND (reference sequence). The CDR3 sequence is 15 residues long. Trimming removed 4 bases at V and 0 bases at J, with 10 bases between.

This clone was seen only a few times. The chain is built from TRBV4-1 and TRBJ1-2; D is ambiguous. Germline assignment: CDR1 MGHRA and CDR2 YSYEKL. This CDR3 has 11 residues. Trimming pared 1 base from V and 10 bases from J, leaving 7 bases between. In DNA form, the CDR3 reads TGCGCCAGCAGCCAAGTGGGCTTCTACACCTTC. Translating gives CASSQVGFYTF.

The rearrangement joins TRBV5-6 to TRBJ1-1; D uncertain. Between the trimmed V and J ends, which lost 2 bases and 0 bases, there was a span of 8 bases. Germline CDR1 and CDR2: SGHDT and YYEEEE. The length of the CDR3 is 14 residues. As DNA, the CDR3 is TGTGCCAGCAGCTTACTGCGATTGAACACTGAAGCTTTCTTT. Amino acids: CASSLLRLNTEAFF.

The rearrangement links TRBV5-1 to TRBJ1-6; 7 bases are shared with TRBD1. V was pared by 0 bases and J by 7 bases, with 4 bases of the junction left unmatched. This CDR3 is 15 amino acids long. Germline-derived CDR1 and CDR2 are SGHRS and YFSETQ. The CDR3 region is CASSLEGARNSPLHF. The CDR3 DNA sequence: TGCGCCAGCAGCTTGGAGGGGGCTAGAAATTCACCCCTCCACTTT.